One and the same sample provided the 10 T cell receptor beta chains below, sequenced in a study of T cell repertoires in cytomegalovirus infection. From the reads, TCRdb called clonotypes with MiXCR, one entry per CDR3 protein. The data show roughly 90,000 distinct CDR3 sequences, with about 29% seen just once and 65% to 75% held by the top ten. Their antigens are not known. This sample comprised CD8+ T cells from cultured PBMCs, obtained from culture after CMV antigen stimulation. The receptors come from a human donor in good health (CMV status not recorded). Some clones in this sample may be carry-over from other donors' samples.

The rearrangement uses TRBV27 and TRBJ2-7; D unclear. Germline CDR1 MNHEY, CDR2 SMNVEV (reference sequence). V lost 3 bases, J lost 0 bases, and 6 bases lay in between. CDR3 size: 13 residues. The CDR3 DNA reads TGTGCCAGCAGTTTCCGGTTCTCCTACGAGCAGTACTTC. Encoded protein: CASSFRFSYEQYF.

This rearrangement joins TRBV7-9 to TRBJ2-7; D not resolved. Trimming removed 4 bases at V and 0 bases at J, with 10 bases between. Germline CDR1 SEHNR, CDR2 FQNEAQ (reference sequence). The CDR3 covers 14 residues. CDR3 sequence reads: CASSSQRSSYEQYF. CDR3 DNA: TGTGCCAGCAGCTCACAGAGAAGCTCCTACGAGCAGTACTTC.

CDR3 coding DNA: TGTGCCACGATCGGGGAGGCCGGGGAGCTGTTTTTT. This gives the protein CATIGEAGELFF. The V gene is TRBV10-3, the J gene TRBJ2-2, with D possibly TRBD2 on 6 matching bases. Germline CDR1 is ENHRY and CDR2 is SYGVKD. The V gene lost 10 bases and the J gene lost 6 bases, with 12 bases spanning the gap. The CDR3 is made up of 12 amino acids.

A few counts support this clonotype. The chain uses TRBV19 and TRBJ1-1; D unclear. The CDR3 contains 13 residues. Germline CDR1 is LNHDA and CDR2 is SQIVND (reference sequence). Deletions cut 5 bases from V and 1 base from J, with 8 bases between. CDR3 sequence (DNA): TGTGCCAGTAGTGTCCAACAGAACACTGAAGCTTTCTTT. Amino acids: CASSVQQNTEAFF.

This clonotype occurred many times. The chain recombines TRBV7-2 with TRBJ2-5, with D possibly matching TRBD1 (7 bases). This CDR3 comprises 17 residues. The germline V and J ends were trimmed by 4 bases and 4 bases, with 22 bases remaining between them. Germline V gene data show CDR1 as SGHTA and CDR2 as FQGNSA. CDR3 bases: TGTGCCAGCAGCTCTATTTACAGGGGCACGGGGGTAGAGACCCAGTACTTC. Protein sequence: CASSSIYRGTGVETQYF.

The CDR3 loop is CASSLQGGQETQYF. CDR3 bases: TGTGCCAGCAGCTTACAGGGTGGGCAAGAGACCCAGTACTTC. The chain is built from TRBV9 and TRBJ2-5; a weak D match, TRBD1 (6 bases). V was pared by 4 bases and J by 2 bases, with 12 bases between. This CDR3 has 14 amino acids. The germline gives CDR1 SGDLS, CDR2 YYNGEE. The full variable domain, in which reference TRBV9 and TRBJ2-5 provide the parts outside the CDR3, is DSGVTQTPKHLITATGQRVTLRCSPRSGDLSVYWYQQSLDQGLQFLIQYYNGEERAKGNILERFSAQQFPDLHSELNLSSLELGDSALYFCASSLQGGQETQYFGPGTRLLVL.

This clonotype occurred many times. The chain's CDR3 is CASSLFNRGQETQYF. The CDR3 bases are TGTGCCAGCAGCTTATTCAACAGGGGGCAAGAGACCCAGTACTTC. The J gene is TRBJ2-5, the V gene TRBV11-1, with 8 bases aligning to TRBD1. The CDR3 sequence is 15 residues long. With V trimmed by 2 bases and J by 2 bases, 4 bases remained unmatched. In germline, CDR1 is SGHAT, CDR2 FQDESV (reference sequence).

V usage is TRBV6-5 and J usage is TRBJ1-2, with D possibly being TRBD1 (5 bases). The germline V gene encodes CDR1 MNHEY and CDR2 SVGAGI. CDR3 length: 16 amino acids. V was cut by 0 bases and J by 5 bases, with 16 bases left in between. The CDR3 here is CASSYSRNRIEYGYTF. Here the CDR3 DNA reads TGTGCCAGCAGTTACTCGAGGAACAGGATTGAGTATGGCTACACCTTC.

The rearrangement uses TRBV27 and TRBJ1-2, with 7 positions matching TRBD1. This CDR3 has 13 amino acids. In germline, CDR1 is MNHEY, CDR2 SMNVEV (reference sequence). V trimming: 4 bases; J trimming: 5 bases; junction bases outside the gene matches: 4. Written as DNA, the CDR3 is TGTGCCAGCAGTTCCGCCAGGGGGTATGGCTACACCTTC. Its translation is CASSSARGYGYTF.

A few counts support this clonotype. CDR3 loop: CASTTLRDTQYF. The CDR3 DNA sequence: TGTGCCAGCACTACCCTCCGAGATACGCAGTATTTT. This chain uses TRBV2 with TRBJ2-3, with unresolved D. V lost 7 bases, J lost 5 bases, and 10 bases lay in between. Germline V gene data show CDR1 as SNHLY and CDR2 as FYNNEI. The CDR3 is 12 residues long.